Listed below are T cell receptor beta chains from one sample, sequenced in a study of cytomegalovirus exposure and HLA in healthy donors. Generated by immunoSEQ multiplex PCR, the TCRdb table keeps only in-frame clones and is missing some. The table includes some 180,000 clones, 60% to 85% detected once. Material: PBMCs. All receptors derive from a man aged 18 to 35 in good health and CMV-seronegative. Both conserved end residues are part of each CDR3. Fields, in order: V gene, J gene, D gene, clone size, CDR3 DNA, CDR3 protein. D genes are given only for firm matches. Part of the rows lack a size; the others show once, few, many or a class for expanded clones.

TRBV7-9	TRBJ2-7	NA	few	TGTGCCAGCAGCTTAAGGGACTTGCCATACTACGAGCAGTACTTC	CASSLRDLPYYEQYF
TRBV9	TRBJ1-6	TRBD1	once	TGTGCCAGCAGCGTAGGCGGGACAGGGGAATCACCCCTCCACTTT	CASSVGGTGESPLHF
TRBV7-3	TRBJ2-3	TRBD2	NA	TGTGCCAGCAGCCGGACTAGCGGGGGATCAGATACGCAGTATTTT	CASSRTSGGSDTQYF
TRBV15	TRBJ1-1	NA	NA	TGTGCCACCAGCAGAGCCCCCCCGACAGGGAACACTGAAGCTTTCTTT	CATSRAPPTGNTEAFF
TRBV10-3	TRBJ2-3	NA	NA	TGTGCCCTCCGAGCTGGAGGCACAGATACGCAGTATTTT	CALRAGGTDTQYF
TRBV4-2	TRBJ2-1	NA	once	TGTGCCAGCAGCCAAGATTCCCCCCGTTTATTATTAAATGAGCAGTTCTTC	CASSQDSPRLLLNEQFF
TRBV7-9	TRBJ2-7	NA	NA	TGTGCCAGCAGCAATTTGGGGCAGAGAATCTACGAGCAGTACTTC	CASSNLGQRIYEQYF
TRBV9	TRBJ2-1	TRBD1	NA	TGTGCCAGCAGCCCACGGGACAGGGGTTGTGAGCAGTTCTTC	CASSPRDRGCEQFF
TRBV29-1	TRBJ2-5	NA	NA	TGCAGCGTTCAGACAGCCCTAGGGAAGACCCAGTACTTC	CSVQTALGKTQYF
TRBV2	TRBJ1-1	TRBD1	NA	TGTGCCAGCAGAGGACCCCTGACAGGGATGAACACTGAAGCTTTCTTT	CASRGPLTGMNTEAFF
TRBV28	TRBJ1-5	NA	NA	TGTGCCAGCAGTTTACAGGACACTTCTAATCAGCCCCAGCATTTT	CASSLQDTSNQPQHF
TRBV4-1	TRBJ1-2	TRBD1	NA	TGCGCCAGCAGCCAAGAGAGTGGACAGGGCGGATCAGGAGGCTACACCTTC	CASSQESGQGGSGGYTF
TRBV5-1	TRBJ2-7	TRBD1	once	TGCGCCAGCAGCTTTCGGGCAGGGGGCTGGGACCCCCTTAACTACGAGCAGTACTTC	CASSFRAGGWDPLNYEQYF
TRBV7-6	TRBJ2-5	NA	few	TGTGCCAGCAGCCCTTTCTCTCCTAGCGCCCAAGAGACCCAGTACTTC	CASSPFSPSAQETQYF
TRBV4-2	TRBJ2-7	TRBD2	NA	TGTGCCAGCAGCCAAGGACTAGCAGGTTACGAGCAGTACTTC	CASSQGLAGYEQYF
TRBV7-2	TRBJ2-7	NA	NA	TGTGCCAGCAGTTCCGGGCCTAGGGGCGAGCAGTACTTC	CASSSGPRGEQYF
TRBV30	TRBJ2-2	TRBD1	NA	TGTACCTTCGGACAGGGCCGGGAGCTGTTTTTT	CTFGQGRELFF
TRBV19	TRBJ2-3	TRBD2	NA	TGTGCCAGTAGTACGCTAGCGGGGGCTCTCACAGATACGCAGTATTTT	CASSTLAGALTDTQYF
TRBV9	TRBJ2-3	TRBD2	NA	TGTGCCAGCAGCGACAGACCCTCGGCGGGGGGGCGGACAGATACGCAGTATTTT	CASSDRPSAGGRTDTQYF
TRBV6-1	TRBJ1-6	TRBD1	NA	TGTGCCAGCAGTGGGGACAGGGTAAATTCACCCCTCCACTTT	CASSGDRVNSPLHF
TRBV7-2	TRBJ2-7	NA	NA	TGTGCCAGCAGCTTACCTCCTAGCGACACCTACGAGCAGTACTTC	CASSLPPSDTYEQYF
TRBV28	TRBJ1-2	NA	NA	TGTGCCAGCACCCAAGGGGAGGGCTTCTATGGCTACACCTTC	CASTQGEGFYGYTF
TRBV7-8	TRBJ2-5	NA	few	TGTGCCAGCAGCAGCCGACAGATCCAAGAGACCCAGTACTTC	CASSSRQIQETQYF
TRBV19	TRBJ1-1	NA	NA	TGTGCCAGTAGTACGTCGGGACTGTTTAACACTGAAGCTTTCTTT	CASSTSGLFNTEAFF
TRBV5-5	TRBJ1-2	NA	NA	TGTGCCAGCAGCCGCCCCGGATCGTCCCCGAGGGGCTACACCTTC	CASSRPGSSPRGYTF
TRBV4-1	TRBJ1-1	NA	once	TGCGCCAGCAGCCAAGAGGGGGGGGGAGCTTTCTTT	CASSQEGGGAFF
TRBV9	TRBJ1-4	TRBD1	NA	TGTGCCAGCAGCCCTTCCTGGACAGGGTTTAATGAAAAACTGTTTTTT	CASSPSWTGFNEKLFF
TRBV7-9	TRBJ1-2	TRBD1	NA	TGTGCCAGCAGCTTAGCGGGGACAGTCCGGAGTCAGGGCTACACCTTC	CASSLAGTVRSQGYTF
TRBV5-1	TRBJ1-2	TRBD1	NA	TGCGCCAGCAGCTTAGGTTCGGCGGCAGGGGGCGGCTACACCTTC	CASSLGSAAGGGYTF
TRBV7-6	TRBJ2-3	TRBD2	NA	TGTGCCAGCAGCTTAGGGCGCCTAGCGGGCACAGATACGCAGTATTTT	CASSLGRLAGTDTQYF
TRBV13	TRBJ1-2	NA	NA	TGTGCCAGCAGCTTGGGGGCTAATACATTTTATGGCTACACCTTC	CASSLGANTFYGYTF